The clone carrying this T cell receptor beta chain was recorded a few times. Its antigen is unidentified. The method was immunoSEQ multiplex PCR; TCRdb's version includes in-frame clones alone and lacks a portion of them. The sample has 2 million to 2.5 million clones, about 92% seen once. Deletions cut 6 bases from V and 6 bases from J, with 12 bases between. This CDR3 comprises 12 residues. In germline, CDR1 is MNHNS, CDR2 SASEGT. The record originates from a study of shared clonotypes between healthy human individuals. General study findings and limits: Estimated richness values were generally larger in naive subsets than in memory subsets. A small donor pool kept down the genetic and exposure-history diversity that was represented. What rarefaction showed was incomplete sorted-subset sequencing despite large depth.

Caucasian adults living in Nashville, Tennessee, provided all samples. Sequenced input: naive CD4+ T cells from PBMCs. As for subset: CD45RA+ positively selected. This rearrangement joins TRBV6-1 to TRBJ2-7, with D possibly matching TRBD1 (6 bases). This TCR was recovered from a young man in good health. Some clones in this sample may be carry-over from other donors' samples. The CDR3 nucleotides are TGTGCCAGCAGAGTCCGGGACATCGAGCAGTACTTC. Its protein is CASRVRDIEQYF.